The 9 T cell receptor beta chains presented below share a single source sample, sequenced in a study of cytomegalovirus exposure and HLA in healthy donors. PCR used 60 Vbeta primers and 13 Jbeta primers. Generated by immunoSEQ multiplex PCR, the TCRdb table keeps only in-frame clones and is missing some. The sample holds about 180,000 clones, just over 75% seen once. What was sequenced was PBMCs. The receptors come from a man younger than 30 in good health and CMV-seronegative.

This rearrangement joins TRBV6-5 to TRBJ1-1; 7 bases align to TRBD1. Germline V gives CDR1 MNHEY, CDR2 SVGAGI. CDR3 size: 12 residues. V was clipped by 2 bases and J by 8 bases; unmatched bases: 2. CDR3 coding DNA: TGTGCCAGCAGTTACGGGACAGCAGAAGCTTTCTTT. Protein product: CASSYGTAEAFF.

The chain carries TRBV30 and TRBJ2-1; TRBD1 agrees at 7 bases. After removal of 7 bases from V and 0 bases from J, the junction contained 3 bases not matched to a gene. This CDR3 is 13 amino acids long. In germline, CDR1 is GTSNPN, CDR2 SVGIG (reference sequence). The CDR3 bases are TGTGCCTACAACAGGGGCTCCTACAATGAGCAGTTCTTC. This encodes CAYNRGSYNEQFF.

The chain joins TRBV9 to TRBJ2-5; 11 bases fit TRBD1. V shed 4 bases and J 4 bases; nucleotides not matched to a gene: 6. This CDR3 spans 15 amino acids. CDR1 is SGDLS, CDR2 YYNGEE, per germline. For the CDR3, the DNA is TGTGCCAGCAGCCCCCGGACAGGGGGCCGAGAGACCCAGTACTTC. Translated, it gives CASSPRTGGRETQYF.

The V gene is TRBV19, the J gene TRBJ2-7; 10 bases fit TRBD1. The V and J ends lost 4 bases and 0 bases, in that order; junction bases with no gene match: 6. Germline lookup yields CDR1 LNHDA and CDR2 SQIVND (reference sequence). The CDR3 runs to 16 residues. In DNA, the CDR3 is TGTGCCAGTAGTAAGGGACAGGGGTCGAGCTCCTACGAGCAGTACTTC. It specifies CASSKGQGSSSYEQYF.

This chain uses TRBV30 with TRBJ2-7; D call uncertain. V was trimmed by 0 bases and J by 5 bases, leaving 8 bases between them. CDR1 and CDR2 (germline): GTSNPN, SVGIG (reference sequence). CDR3 length: 12 residues. The CDR3 DNA follows: TGTGCCTGGAGTGTACTTTCGGACGAGCAGTACTTC. Encoded protein: CAWSVLSDEQYF.

The rearrangement uses TRBV4-3 and TRBJ2-7; 7 bases map to TRBD2. Per the germline V gene, CDR1 is LGHNA and CDR2 is YSLEER. This CDR3 has 15 residues. The ends lost 1 base at V and 2 bases at J; junction bases unmatched: 5. For the CDR3, the DNA is TGCGCCAGCAGCCAAGGAAAGGGAGGGGCCTACGAGCAGTACTTC. It specifies CASSQGKGGAYEQYF.

V and J are TRBV4-2 and TRBJ2-3, with D unclear. The CDR3 is 14 amino acids. CDR1 and CDR2 (germline): LGHNA, YNFKEQ. V lost 3 bases and J lost 2, with 9 bases in between. CDR3 DNA: TGTGCCAGCAGCCAGAGTCTAGACACAGATACGCAGTATTTT. Encoded protein: CASSQSLDTDTQYF.

V and J are TRBV10-3 and TRBJ2-1; D unclear. The germline V gene has CDR1 ENHRY and CDR2 SYGVKD. Trimming took off 6 bases at V and 9 bases at J, with 12 bases between the two ends. The CDR3 totals 12 residues. Here the CDR3 reads CAISRGEAEQFF. CDR3 nucleotide sequence: TGTGCCATCAGCAGAGGAGAGGCTGAGCAGTTCTTC.

The table lists this clone with a count of one. This chain uses TRBV29-1 with TRBJ1-1, with D unclear. Deletions cut 4 bases from V and 1 base from J, with 7 bases between. Germline V CDR1 and CDR2: SQVTM, ANQGSEA. This CDR3 has 12 amino acids. CDR3 sequence reads: CSVGSGNTEAFF. The CDR3 nucleotides are TGCAGCGTTGGGTCAGGGAACACTGAAGCTTTCTTT. Variable domain in full (rest from reference TRBV29-1 and TRBJ1-1): SAVISQKPSRDICQRGTSLTIQCQVDSQVTMMFWYRQQPGQSLTLIATANQGSEATYESGFVIDKFPISRPNLTFSTLTVSNMSPEDSSIYLCSVGSGNTEAFFGQGTRLTVV.